The T cell receptor (beta chain) under discussion was sequenced for a study of blood T cells in healthy people across ages (dated by TCRdb to about 2015). About the study as a whole: In model experiments, template switching captured roughly one uniquely barcoded TCR beta cDNA molecule for every two T cells. Age-related changes in TCR beta repertoire diversity were measured in the study by deep sequencing normalized with unique cDNA molecular identifiers. The donors were divided into four age groups: young (average about 16 years), middle-aged (approximately 42), aged (about 60) and long-lived (82). To avoid experimental bias, donors of different ages were randomly spread across the sequencing lanes. For two donors (one aged 18 to 30 and one aged 80 or older), the study analyzed two additional independent replicas of 1 million unique cDNA reads from the same blood draw. What the work shows at the level of the full study, not this receptor alone: Estimates of total diversity based on one million sequenced T cells were considered lower bounds and underestimates. Compared with the aged group, the long-lived group had more naive CD4+ T cells, fewer expanded clones and increased TCR diversity, a pattern suggesting age selection. Because the CMV infection status of the donors was unknown, age-related changes in expanded clonotypes may potentially have been confounded. As age increased, observed TCR beta diversity per million T cells dropped in a roughly linear way, and a significant reduction was already evident by age about 40. Conclusive comparison of naive and antigen-experienced compartments was prevented by the profiling of bulk unsorted PBMCs. A strong correlation was found between observed TCR beta diversity and the percentage of naive T cells measured by flow cytometry.

Libraries were built with 5' RACE. The instrument given in TCRdb is Illumina HiSeq 2500. A second about 7 to 12 cycle PCR used a sample-barcoded 5' primer and a J-beta primer mix. A unique molecular identifier was introduced onto each TCR beta cDNA molecule by a template-switch 5' adaptor carrying 12 random nucleotides. Each sample yielded at least 2.5 million CDR3-containing paired-end reads. First-strand cDNA synthesis was performed from all RNA using the Mint cDNA synthesis kit, with priming by a TRBC-specific oligonucleotide. After uracil-DNA glycosylase treatment, a first 18-cycle PCR used universal primers M1SS and BC2_uni_R on all cDNA. The source study handled its data this way. Normalization of each sample was performed by random selection of 1 million high-quality reads, each carrying a distinct molecular identifier. Instead of being binned into consensus sequences, reads that shared molecular identifiers were thrown out. MiTCR, run with a Q25 quality threshold and the strictest error-elimination algorithm, handled CDR3 identification, clonotype clustering and error correction. Lower-bound total TCR beta diversity was estimated with a nonparametric unseen species model using Euler transformation. TCRdb cleaned the public reads at Q25 with fastp, built clones with MiXCR and kept in-frame beta chains. Records with the same CDR3 protein are collapsed into one entry carrying the most frequent genes and DNA. The V and J calls were determined by TCRdb, not by the authors. In all, the sample holds approximately 820,000 distinct CDR3 sequences, and under 55% of those were seen once. The top ten clonotypes cover approximately 20% of the sample.

The roughly 39 donors, aged roughly 6 to 95 years, were systemically healthy Caucasian individuals from Russia. Around 9.8 milliliters of peripheral blood were collected from each donor into EDTA-treated Vacutainer tubes. Ficoll-Paque density-gradient centrifugation was used to isolate PBMCs, with at least 6.5 million per sample. Total RNA, at least 5 micrograms per sample, was extracted from PBMCs with Trizol reagent. The percentages of naive CD45RAhigh/CD27high T cells were determined by flow cytometry on a PBMC aliquot from every donor. From the cysteine through the phenylalanine, the CDR3 covers 15 amino acids. Here the CDR3 DNA is all that survives: 45 bases in frame from base 1. CDR1 MNHNS and CDR2 SASEGT are derived from the germline V gene. Cut back by 6 bases and 2 bases, the V and J ends lie 14 bases apart. Concerning this clonotype: It has no known antigen specificity. Per-base quality was not reported, and no clone a single base away is much larger than it.

The chain joins TRBV6-1 to TRBJ1-5; the D gene is perhaps TRBD1, on 5 matching bases. Sequenced material: blood. This clonotype was sampled from a man aged 60-69 years in good health. In nucleotides, the sequence is TGTGCCAGCAGCGCCAGGGCAGGAGGCAATCAGCCCCAGCATTTT. Translated, this gives CASSARAGGNQPQHF.